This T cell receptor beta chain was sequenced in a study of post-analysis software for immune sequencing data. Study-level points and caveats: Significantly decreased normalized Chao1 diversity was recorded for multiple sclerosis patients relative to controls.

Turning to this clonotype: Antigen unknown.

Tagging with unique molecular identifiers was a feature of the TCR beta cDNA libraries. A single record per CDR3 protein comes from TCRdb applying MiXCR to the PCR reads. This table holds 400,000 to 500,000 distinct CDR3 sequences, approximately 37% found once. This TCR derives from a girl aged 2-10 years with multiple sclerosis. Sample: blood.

DNA for the CDR3: TGTGCCAGCAGGGACCCGGGACAGGGCCCCTACGAGCAGTACTTC. It encodes CASRDPGQGPYEQYF. V is TRBV6-6 and J is TRBJ2-7; TRBD1 aligns across 9 bases. CDR1 is MNHNY and CDR2 is SVGAGI in the germline V gene (reference sequence). J was trimmed by 2 bases and V by 6 bases; bases with no gene match: 8. The CDR3 covers 15 residues.